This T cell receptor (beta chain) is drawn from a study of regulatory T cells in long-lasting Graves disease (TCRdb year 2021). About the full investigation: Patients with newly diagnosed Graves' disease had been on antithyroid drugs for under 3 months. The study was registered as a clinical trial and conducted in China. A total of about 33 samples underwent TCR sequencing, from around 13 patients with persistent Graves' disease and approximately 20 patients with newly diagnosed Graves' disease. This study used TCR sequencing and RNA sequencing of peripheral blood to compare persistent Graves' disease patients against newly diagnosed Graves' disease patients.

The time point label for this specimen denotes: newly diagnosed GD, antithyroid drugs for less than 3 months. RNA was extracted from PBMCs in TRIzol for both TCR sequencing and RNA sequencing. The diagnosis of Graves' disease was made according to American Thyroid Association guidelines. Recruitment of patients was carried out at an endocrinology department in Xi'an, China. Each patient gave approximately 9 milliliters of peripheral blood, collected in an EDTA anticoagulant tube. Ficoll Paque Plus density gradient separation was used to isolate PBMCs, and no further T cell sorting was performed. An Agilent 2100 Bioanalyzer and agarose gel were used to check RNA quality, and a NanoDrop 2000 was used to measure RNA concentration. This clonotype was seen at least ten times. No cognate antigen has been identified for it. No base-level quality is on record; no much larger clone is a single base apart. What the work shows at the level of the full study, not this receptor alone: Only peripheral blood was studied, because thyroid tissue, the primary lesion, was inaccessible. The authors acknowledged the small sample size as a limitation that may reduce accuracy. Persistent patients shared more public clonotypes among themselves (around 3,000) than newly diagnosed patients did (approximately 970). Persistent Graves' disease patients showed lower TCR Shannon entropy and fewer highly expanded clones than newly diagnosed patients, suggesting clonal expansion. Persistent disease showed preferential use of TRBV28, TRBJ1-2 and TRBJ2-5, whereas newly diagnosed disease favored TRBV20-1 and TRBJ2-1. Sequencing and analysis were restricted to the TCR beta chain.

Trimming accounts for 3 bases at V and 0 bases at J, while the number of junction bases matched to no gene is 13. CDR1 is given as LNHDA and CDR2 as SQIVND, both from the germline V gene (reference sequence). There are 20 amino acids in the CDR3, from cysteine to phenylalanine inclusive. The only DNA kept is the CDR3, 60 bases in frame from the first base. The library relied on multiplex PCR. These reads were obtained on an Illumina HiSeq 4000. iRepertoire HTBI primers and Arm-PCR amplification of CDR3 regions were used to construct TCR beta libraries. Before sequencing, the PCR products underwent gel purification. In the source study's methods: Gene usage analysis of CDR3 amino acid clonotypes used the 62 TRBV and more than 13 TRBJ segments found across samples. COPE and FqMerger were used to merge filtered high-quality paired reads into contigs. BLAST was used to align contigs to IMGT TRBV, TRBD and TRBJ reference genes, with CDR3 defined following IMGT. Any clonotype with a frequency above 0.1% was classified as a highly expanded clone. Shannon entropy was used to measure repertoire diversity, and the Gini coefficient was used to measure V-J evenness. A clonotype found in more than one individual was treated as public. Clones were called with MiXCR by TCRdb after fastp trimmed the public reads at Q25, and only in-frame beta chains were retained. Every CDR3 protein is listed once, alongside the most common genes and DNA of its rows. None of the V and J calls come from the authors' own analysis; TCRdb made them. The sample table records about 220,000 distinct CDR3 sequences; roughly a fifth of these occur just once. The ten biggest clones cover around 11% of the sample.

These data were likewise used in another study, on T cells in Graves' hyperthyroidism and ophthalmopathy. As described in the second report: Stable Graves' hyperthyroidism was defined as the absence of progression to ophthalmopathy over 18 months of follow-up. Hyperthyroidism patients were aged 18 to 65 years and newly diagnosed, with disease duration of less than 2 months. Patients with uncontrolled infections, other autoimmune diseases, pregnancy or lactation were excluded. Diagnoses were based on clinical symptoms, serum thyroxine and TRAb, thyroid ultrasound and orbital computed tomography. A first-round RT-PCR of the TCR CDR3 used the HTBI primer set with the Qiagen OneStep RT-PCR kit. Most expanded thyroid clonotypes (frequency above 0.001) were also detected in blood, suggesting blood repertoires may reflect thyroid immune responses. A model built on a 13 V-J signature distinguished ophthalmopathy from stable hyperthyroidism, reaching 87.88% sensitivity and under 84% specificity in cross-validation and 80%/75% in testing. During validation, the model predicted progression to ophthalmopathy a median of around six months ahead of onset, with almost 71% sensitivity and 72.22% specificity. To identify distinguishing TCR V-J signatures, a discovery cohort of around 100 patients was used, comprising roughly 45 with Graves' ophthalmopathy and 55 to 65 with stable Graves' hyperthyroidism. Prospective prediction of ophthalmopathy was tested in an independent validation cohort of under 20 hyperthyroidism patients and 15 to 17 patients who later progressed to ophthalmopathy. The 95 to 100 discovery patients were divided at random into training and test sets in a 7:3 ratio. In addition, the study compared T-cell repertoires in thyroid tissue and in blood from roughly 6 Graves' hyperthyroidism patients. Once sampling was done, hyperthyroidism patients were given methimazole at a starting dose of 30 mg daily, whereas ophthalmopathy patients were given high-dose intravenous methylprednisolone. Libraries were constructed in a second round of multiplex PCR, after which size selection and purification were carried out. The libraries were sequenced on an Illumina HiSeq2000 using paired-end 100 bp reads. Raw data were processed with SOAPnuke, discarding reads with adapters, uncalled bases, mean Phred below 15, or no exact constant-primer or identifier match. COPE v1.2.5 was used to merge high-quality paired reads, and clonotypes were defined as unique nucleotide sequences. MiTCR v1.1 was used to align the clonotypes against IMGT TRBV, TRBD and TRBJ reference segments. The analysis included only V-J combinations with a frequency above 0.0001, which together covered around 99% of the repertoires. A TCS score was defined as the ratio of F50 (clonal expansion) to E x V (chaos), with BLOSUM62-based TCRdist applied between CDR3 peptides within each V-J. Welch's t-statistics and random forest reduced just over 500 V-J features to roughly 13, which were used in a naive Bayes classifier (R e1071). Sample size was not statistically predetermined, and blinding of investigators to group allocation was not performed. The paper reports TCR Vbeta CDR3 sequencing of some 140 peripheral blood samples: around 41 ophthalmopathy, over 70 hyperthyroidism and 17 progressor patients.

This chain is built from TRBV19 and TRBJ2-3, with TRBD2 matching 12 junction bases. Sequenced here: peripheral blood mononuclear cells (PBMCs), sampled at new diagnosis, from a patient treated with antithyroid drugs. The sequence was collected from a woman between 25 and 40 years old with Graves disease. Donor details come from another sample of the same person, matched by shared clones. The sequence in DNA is TGTGCCAGTAGTATCAAACTAGCGGGGGGTACAACTATCAGCACAGATACGCAGTATTTT. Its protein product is CASSIKLAGGTTISTDTQYF.